The 17 T cell receptor beta chains given below trace back to one sample, sequenced in a study of T cell responses to AZD1222 COVID-19 vaccine. Sequenced by immunoSEQ multiplex PCR; TCRdb stores in-frame clones only, minus some. The sample has 130,000 or so clones, roughly nine tenths seen once; the top ten hold 6.3%. This material consisted of peripheral blood, taken on day 0 of AZD1222 vaccination. Every receptor here comes from an adult in good health.

V usage is TRBV7-8 and J usage is TRBJ1-1; D may be TRBD1 (6 bases). Germline loops: CDR1 SGHVS, CDR2 FQNEAQ. Deletions cut 5 bases from V and 3 bases from J, with 13 bases between. The CDR3 spans 14 residues. The CDR3 is CASSRGGGYTEAFF. For the CDR3, the DNA is TGTGCCAGCAGCCGAGGGGGGGGGTACACTGAAGCTTTCTTT.

CDR3 loop: CSVEKGSSKTTGELFF. In DNA form, the CDR3 reads TGCAGCGTTGAAAAGGGGTCTAGTAAAACGACCGGGGAGCTGTTTTTT. V usage is TRBV29-1 and J usage is TRBJ2-2; perhaps TRBD1 as D (5 bases). CDR3 length equals 16 residues. The germline gives CDR1 SQVTM, CDR2 ANQGSEA. Trimming took 2 bases from V and 5 from J, leaving 18 bases between them.

This rearrangement joins TRBV5-1 to TRBJ2-7, with a possible D match to TRBD2 (5 bases). Looked up from germline, CDR1 is SGHRS and CDR2 is YFSETQ. The CDR3 covers 14 residues. Trimming pared 5 bases from V and 5 bases from J, leaving 17 bases between. The CDR3 region has the DNA TGCGCCAGCAGAATTAACGGCGGAGCGGACGAGCAGTACTTC. Its protein product is CASRINGGADEQYF.

The chain recombines TRBV18 with TRBJ2-7; 7 bases map to TRBD1. The CDR3 length is 16 residues. With V trimmed by 1 base and J by 2 bases, 8 bases remained unmatched. Germline V gene lookup returns CDR1 KGHSH and CDR2 LQKENI. The CDR3 here is CASSPRPPTGAYEQYF. CDR3 nucleotide sequence: TGTGCCAGCTCACCACGGCCCCCCACAGGGGCCTACGAGCAGTACTTC. Looking up the rest from reference TRBV18 and TRBJ2-7 gives the full variable domain: NAGVMQNPRHLVRRRGQEARLRCSPMKGHSHVYWYRQLPEEGLKFMVYLQKENIIDESGMPKERFSAEFPKEGPSILRIQQVVRGDSAAYFCASSPRPPTGAYEQYFGPGTRLTVT.

The V call is TRBV7-9, the J call TRBJ2-3; D is possibly TRBD2 (6 bases). V was cut by 2 bases and J by 6 bases, with 21 bases left in between. Germline V gives CDR1 SEHNR, CDR2 FQNEAQ (reference sequence). This CDR3 is 17 amino acids long. The DNA for the CDR3 is TGTGCCAGCAGCTTACCCAAAGCGACTAGTAGGTTCGATACGCAGTATTTT. Amino acid sequence: CASSLPKATSRFDTQYF. Complete variable domain (other parts from reference TRBV7-9 and TRBJ2-3): DTGVSQNPRHKITKRGQNVTFRCDPISEHNRLYWYRQTLGQGPEFLTYFQNEAQLEKSRLLSDRFSAERPKGSFSTLEIQRTEQGDSAMYLCASSLPKATSRFDTQYFGPGTRLTVL.

CDR3 amino acids: CASSLWGRMNTEAFF. CDR3 coding DNA: TGTGCCAGCAGCTTATGGGGCAGGATGAACACTGAAGCTTTCTTT. The chain carries TRBV7-2 and TRBJ1-1, with a possible D match to TRBD1 (5 bases). Germline loops: CDR1 SGHTA, CDR2 FQGNSA. V shed 2 bases and J shed 0 bases, with 10 bases lying between them. This CDR3 contains 15 residues.

The V call is TRBV30, the J call TRBJ1-3; D is undetermined. In germline, CDR1 is GTSNPN, CDR2 SVGIG (reference sequence). The CDR3 contains 13 residues. Trimming stripped 3 bases from V and 4 bases from J, with 10 bases between. DNA of the CDR3: TGTGCCTGGAGGGTGGATTACGGAAACACCATATATTTT. Encoded protein: CAWRVDYGNTIYF.

V and J are TRBV24-1 and TRBJ2-3; the D gene is possibly TRBD1 (5 bases). The CDR3 loop spans 13 amino acids. Germline CDR1 KGHDR, CDR2 SFDVKD. V lost 3 bases and J 7 bases, leaving 10 bases between the germline ends. In DNA, the CDR3 is TGTGCCACCAGTGATCCGCCAGGGTATACGCAGTATTTT. It specifies CATSDPPGYTQYF.

This clone was recorded only once. The chain joins TRBV29-1 to TRBJ1-2, with D possibly being TRBD1 (5 bases). The V end was cut by 0 bases, the J end by 2 bases, with 13 bases between. CDR1 is SQVTM, CDR2 ANQGSEA, per germline. This CDR3 is built from 15 residues. The CDR3 loop is CSVEDQGYKNYGYTF. The CDR3 region has the DNA TGCAGCGTTGAAGACCAGGGATATAAGAACTATGGCTACACCTTC.

CDR3 coding DNA: TGTGCCAGCAGCGTAGCAGGACGACGGTCACCCCTCCACTTT. It yields the protein CASSVAGRRSPLHF. The genes are TRBV9 and TRBJ1-6; D gene unclear. This CDR3 is built from 14 residues. Deletions cut 0 bases from V and 10 bases from J, with 11 bases between. The germline V gene encodes CDR1 SGDLS and CDR2 YYNGEE.

The rearrangement uses TRBV30 and TRBJ1-5; no clear D gene. CDR1 is GTSNPN, CDR2 SVGIG, per germline (reference sequence). V was cut by 2 bases and J by 9 bases, with 14 bases left in between. This CDR3 region has 13 residues. This CDR3 is CAWSSGLESPQHF. DNA of the CDR3: TGTGCCTGGAGTTCAGGTCTGGAGTCGCCCCAGCATTTT.

The V gene is TRBV19, the J gene TRBJ1-3; no firm D call. The CDR3 is 15 amino acids. CDR1 is LNHDA and CDR2 is SQIVND in the germline V gene (reference sequence). Trimming stripped 2 bases from V and 0 bases from J, with 8 bases between. The CDR3 nucleotides are TGTGCCAGTAGTATAATCGCGGGCTCTGGAAACACCATATATTTT. Residues: CASSIIAGSGNTIYF.

The J gene is TRBJ1-1, the V gene TRBV2, with D maybe TRBD1 (6 bases). V shed 10 bases and J shed 2 bases, with 8 bases lying between them. This CDR3 region has 11 residues. Germline CDR1 SNHLY, CDR2 FYNNEI. CDR3 region: CANRDNTEAFF. The CDR3 bases are TGTGCCAACAGGGATAACACTGAAGCTTTCTTT.

V is TRBV4-2 and J is TRBJ2-3, with D possibly matching TRBD1 (5 bases). Germline V lookup: CDR1 LGHNA, CDR2 YNFKEQ. The CDR3 extends over 14 amino acids. With 2 bases removed from V and 1 base from J, the gap between germline ends came to 7 bases. Here the CDR3 reads CASSQLQGTDTQYF. For the CDR3, the DNA is TGTGCCAGCAGCCAACTACAGGGCACAGATACGCAGTATTTT.

This chain uses TRBV6-1 with TRBJ1-1, with unresolved D. The CDR3 length is 13 residues. CDR1 and CDR2 from the germline V gene are MNHNS and SASEGT. Trimming pared 3 bases from V and 3 bases from J, leaving 8 bases between. The CDR3 DNA reads TGTGCCAGCAGTGACAGCCTCTACACTGAAGCTTTCTTT. Translation: CASSDSLYTEAFF.

This chain connects TRBV7-6 to TRBJ2-3; tentative D call: TRBD2 (6 bases). The germline CDR1 and CDR2 sequences are SGHVS and FNYEAQ. The V gene lost 3 bases and the J gene lost 1 base, with 17 bases spanning the gap. The CDR3 extends over 17 amino acids. CDR3 loop: CASSFAGGGGGTDTQYF. The CDR3 region has the DNA TGTGCCAGCAGCTTTGCGGGTGGAGGCGGGGGCACAGATACGCAGTATTTT.

V gene TRBV25-1 combines with J gene TRBJ2-3; D uncertain. CDR3 length: 15 residues. The V end lost 6 bases, the J end lost 2 bases, and 15 bases lay between the germline ends. The germline V gene encodes CDR1 MGHDK and CDR2 SYGVNS. CDR3 DNA sequence: TGTGCCAGCAGCCCCATATCACTGGACACAGATACGCAGTATTTT. It yields the protein CASSPISLDTDTQYF.